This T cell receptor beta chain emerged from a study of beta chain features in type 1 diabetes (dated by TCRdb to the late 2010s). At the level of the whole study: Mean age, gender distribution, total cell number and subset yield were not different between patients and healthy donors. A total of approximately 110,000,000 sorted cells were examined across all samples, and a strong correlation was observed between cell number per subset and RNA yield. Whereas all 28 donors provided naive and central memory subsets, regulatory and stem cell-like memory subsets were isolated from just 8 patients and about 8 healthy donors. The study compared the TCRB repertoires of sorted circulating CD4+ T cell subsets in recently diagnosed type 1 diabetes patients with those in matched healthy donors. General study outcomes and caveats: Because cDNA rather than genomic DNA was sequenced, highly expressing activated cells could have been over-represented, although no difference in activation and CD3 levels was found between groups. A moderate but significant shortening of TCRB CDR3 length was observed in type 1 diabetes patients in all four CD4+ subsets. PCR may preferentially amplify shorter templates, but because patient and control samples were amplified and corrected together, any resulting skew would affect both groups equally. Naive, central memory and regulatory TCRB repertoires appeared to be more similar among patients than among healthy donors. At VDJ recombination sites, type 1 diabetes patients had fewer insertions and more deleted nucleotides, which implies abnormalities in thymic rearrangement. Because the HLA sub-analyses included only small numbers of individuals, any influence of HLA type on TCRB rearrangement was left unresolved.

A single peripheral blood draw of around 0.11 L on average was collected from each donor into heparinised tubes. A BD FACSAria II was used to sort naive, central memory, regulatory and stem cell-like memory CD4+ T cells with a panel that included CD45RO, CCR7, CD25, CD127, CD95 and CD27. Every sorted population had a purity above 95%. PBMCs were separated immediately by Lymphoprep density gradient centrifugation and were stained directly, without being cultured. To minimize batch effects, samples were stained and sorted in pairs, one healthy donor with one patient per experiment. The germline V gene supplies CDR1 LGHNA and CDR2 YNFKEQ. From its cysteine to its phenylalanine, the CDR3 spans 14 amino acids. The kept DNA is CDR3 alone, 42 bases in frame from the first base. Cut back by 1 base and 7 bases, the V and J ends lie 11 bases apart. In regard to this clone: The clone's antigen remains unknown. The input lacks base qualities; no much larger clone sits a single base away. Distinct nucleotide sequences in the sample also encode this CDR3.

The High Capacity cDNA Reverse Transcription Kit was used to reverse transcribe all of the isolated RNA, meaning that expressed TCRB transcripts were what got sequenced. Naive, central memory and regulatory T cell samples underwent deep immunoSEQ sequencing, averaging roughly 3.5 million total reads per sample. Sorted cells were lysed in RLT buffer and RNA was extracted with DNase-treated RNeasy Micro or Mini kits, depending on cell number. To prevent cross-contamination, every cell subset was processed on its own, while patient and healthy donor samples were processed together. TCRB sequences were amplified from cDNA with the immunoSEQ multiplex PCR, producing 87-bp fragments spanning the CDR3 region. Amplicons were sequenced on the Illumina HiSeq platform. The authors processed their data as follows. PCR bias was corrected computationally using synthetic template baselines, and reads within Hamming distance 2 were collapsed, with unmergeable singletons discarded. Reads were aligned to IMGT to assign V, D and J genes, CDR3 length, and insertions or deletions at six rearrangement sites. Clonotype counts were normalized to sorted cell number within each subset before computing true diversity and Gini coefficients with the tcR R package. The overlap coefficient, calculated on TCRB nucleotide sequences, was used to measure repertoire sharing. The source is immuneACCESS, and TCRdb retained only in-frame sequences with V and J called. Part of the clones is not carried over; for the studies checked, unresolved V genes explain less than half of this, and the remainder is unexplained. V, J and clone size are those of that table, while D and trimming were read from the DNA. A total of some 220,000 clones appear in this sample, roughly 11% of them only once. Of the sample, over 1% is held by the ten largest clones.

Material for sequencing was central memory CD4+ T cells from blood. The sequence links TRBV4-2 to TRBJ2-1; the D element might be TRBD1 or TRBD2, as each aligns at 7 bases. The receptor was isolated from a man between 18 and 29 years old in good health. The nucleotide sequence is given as TGTGCCAGCAGCCAAGTCCAGGGGGGGAATGAGCAGTTCTTC. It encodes CASSQVQGGNEQFF.